The rows below give T cell receptor beta chains drawn from one sample of a study of tumor and adjacent non-tumor tissue in lung cancer. TCRdb reanalysed the multiplex PCR reads using MiXCR and keeps one entry per CDR3 protein. The sample holds some 80,000 distinct CDR3 sequences, over 60% seen once. The sample consisted of lung tumor tissue. The receptors were sampled from a woman aged 40 to 55 with non-small cell lung cancer. CDR3s include the opening cysteine and the closing phenylalanine or tryptophan. A D gene is named only where the DNA matches it firmly. A clone size is listed for some rows: how often the clone was seen (once, few, many), or a class if it is expanded.

>TRBJ2-5|TRBV4-2|-|TRBD1|14
TGTGCCAGCAGCCGAGACGTGGGACAGGAGACCCAGTACTTT
CASSRDVGQETQYF
>TRBJ2-5|TRBV29-1|many|-|12
TGCAGCGTTGAACTCACTGGAGAGACCCAGTACTTC
CSVELTGETQYF
>TRBJ1-2|TRBV5-1|-|TRBD1|14
TGCGCCAGCACCTGGGACAGAGGGAACTATGGCTACGCCTTC
CASTWDRGNYGYAF
>TRBJ2-1|TRBV11-2|-|-|15
TGTACCAACAACATGGGGGGGGGCCGAAGGAATGAGCAGTTCTTC
CTNNMGGGRRNEQFF
>TRBJ2-2|TRBV24-1|-|-|15
TGTGCCACCTGTGATTTAATGGGATACACCGGGGAGCTGTTTTTT
CATCDLMGYTGELFF
>TRBJ2-5|TRBV29-1|-|TRBD2|19
TGTAGCGTAAGCGACCCGGGACTAGCGGGAAGGTCCCTACAAGAGACCCAGTACTTC
CSVSDPGLAGRSLQETQYF
>TRBJ1-6|TRBV7-9|many|-|14
TGTGCCAGCAGCCGTGGACAAGGCGAGTCACCCCTCCACTTT
CASSRGQGESPLHF
>TRBJ2-5|TRBV6-5|many|-|13
TGTGCCAGCACCGAGGCCTTCCAAGAGACCCAGTACTTC
CASTEAFQETQYF
>TRBJ2-1|TRBV11-2|-|TRBD2|15
TGTGCCAGCAGCTTAGGATTGGGACTAGAGGATGAGCAGTTCTTC
CASSLGLGLEDEQFF
>TRBJ1-1|TRBV11-2|-|-|12
TGCGCCAGCAGCTCGCGATATTCTGAAGCTTTCTTT
CASSSRYSEAFF
>TRBJ1-1|TRBV29-1|-|-|15
TGCAGCGTAGATCCCCCCGGGACGCGGTTGACCGAAGCTTTCTTT
CSVDPPGTRLTEAFF
>TRBJ2-7|TRBV6-1|-|TRBD2|14
TGCACCAGCACCGCTAGCGGGGGGCCCCTCGAGCAGTACTTC
CTSTASGGPLEQYF
>TRBJ1-6|TRBV6-5|-|TRBD1|18
TGTACCAGCAGTTACGCAATCCTGGGACAGGGGGCTAATTCACCCCTCCACTTT
CTSSYAILGQGANSPLHF
>TRBJ2-1|TRBV11-3|once|-|16
TGTGCCAGCAACTCGGAGGGAACTAGTGGGGGCAATGAGCAGTTCTTC
CASNSEGTSGGNEQFF
>TRBJ2-1|TRBV6-5|many|-|17
TGTGCCAGCAGTCTTAGCGGCTCTGCCAGCTCCTACAATGAGCAGTTCTTC
CASSLSGSASSYNEQFF
>TRBJ1-1|TRBV6-1|-|TRBD1|15
TGTGCCAGCAGTCTCCGAACAGGGGAGGCCCCTGAACCATTCTTT
CASSLRTGEAPEPFF
>TRBJ2-3|TRBV6-5|-|-|16
TGTGCCAGCAGTTACTCTCCCCCTGGGGGGACAGATACGCTGTATTTT
CASSYSPPGGTDTLYF
>TRBJ1-5|TRBV28|-|-|15
TGTGCCAGCAATTTAGGGTCGGCGAGCAATCAGCCCCAGCACTTT
CASNLGSASNQPQHF
>TRBJ2-1|TRBV2|few|-|15
TGTGTCAGTAAAAGTCACGGGAGCAACTACAATGAGCAGTTCTTC
CVSKSHGSNYNEQFF
>TRBJ1-2|TRBV29-1|-|-|14
TGCAGTGTTGAGGGAGGAGGACAGTTTTCTGGCTACACCTTC
CSVEGGGQFSGYTF
>TRBJ2-7|TRBV6-5|-|TRBD1|14
TGTGCCAGCAGCCTGACAGGGTCCTTCATCGAGCAATATTTC
CASSLTGSFIEQYF
>TRBJ2-7|TRBV11-2|-|-|14
TGTGCCTGCAGAGATACAGGCGTTTCATACGAGCAGTACTTC
CACRDTGVSYEQYF
>TRBJ1-1|TRBV7-9|-|-|14
TGTGCCAGCAGGGTCTCGGCGGGTAACACTGAAGCTTACTTT
CASRVSAGNTEAYF
>TRBJ2-5|TRBV11-2|-|TRBD1|19
TGTGCCAACAGCTTAGGACTACGCGCGAACAGGGGGCGCGGAGAGACCCAGTACTTC
CANSLGLRANRGRGETQYF
>TRBJ2-2|TRBV5-1|many|-|15
TGCGCCAGCAGTCTGGGGGACCGAACGGGCGGGGAGCTGTTTTTT
CASSLGDRTGGELFF
>TRBJ2-3|TRBV6-5|many|TRBD2|16
TGTGCCAGCAGTTACAGTGGGGCGGGGGGCACAGATACGCAGTATTTT
CASSYSGAGGTDTQYF